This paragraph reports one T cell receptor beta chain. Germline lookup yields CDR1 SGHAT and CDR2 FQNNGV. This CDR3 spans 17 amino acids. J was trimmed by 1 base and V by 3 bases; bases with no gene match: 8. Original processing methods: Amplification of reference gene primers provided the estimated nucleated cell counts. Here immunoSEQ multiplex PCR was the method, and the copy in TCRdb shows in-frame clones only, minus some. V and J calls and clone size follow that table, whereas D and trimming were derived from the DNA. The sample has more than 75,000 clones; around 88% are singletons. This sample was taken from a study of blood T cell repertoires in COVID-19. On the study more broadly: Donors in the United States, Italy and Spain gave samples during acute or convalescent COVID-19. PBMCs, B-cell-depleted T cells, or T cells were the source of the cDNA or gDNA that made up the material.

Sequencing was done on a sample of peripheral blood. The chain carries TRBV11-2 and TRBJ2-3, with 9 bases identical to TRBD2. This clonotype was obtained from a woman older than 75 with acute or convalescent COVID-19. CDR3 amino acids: CASSFFGGRVGTDTQYF. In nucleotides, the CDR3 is TGTGCCAGCAGCTTTTTCGGCGGGAGGGTAGGCACAGATACGCAGTATTTT.